Below, one T cell receptor (beta chain) is given with its context. This sample stems from a study of blood T cell repertoires in COVID-19. Study information: T cells, B-cell-depleted T cells, or PBMCs provided the cDNA or gDNA that served as material.

Assay used: immunoSEQ multiplex PCR; TCRdb lists only in-frame clones, some missing. Among 40,000 to 55,000 clones listed, under 90% were seen once. CDR3 length equals 15 residues. This chain joins TRBV21-1 and TRBJ2-7; the DNA was not used to check the table's D call, TRBD2. TRBV21-1 is shown as a pseudogene. The sequence came from a woman between 70 and 85 years old with acute or convalescent COVID-19. Material for sequencing was peripheral blood. CDR3 in amino acids: CASSFRLRRFYEQYF. DNA for the CDR3: TGTGCCAGCAGCTTTCGACTTAGACGGTTCTACGAGCAGTACTTC.